In its sample, the clone carrying this TCR beta chain was seen many times. The antigen remains undetermined. These data originate in a study of regulatory T cells in long-lasting Graves disease. Germline loops: CDR1 SEHNR, CDR2 FQNEAQ (reference sequence). J gave up 3 bases and V 6 bases, and 8 bases lay outside the gene matches. There are 14 residues in the CDR3. General study findings and limits: Fewer public clonotypes were shared by new patients (around 1,000) than by persistent patients (about 2,700).

Time point given: newly diagnosed GD, antithyroid drugs for less than 3 months. PBMC RNA was the source of the TCR library. American Thyroid Association guidelines defined Graves' disease diagnosis. Patients of an endocrinology department in Xi'an, China, were included. Arm-PCR of CDR3 regions with iRepertoire HTBI primers generated TCR beta libraries. TCRdb processed the multiplex PCR reads anew with MiXCR; each CDR3 protein has one entry. Here the sample spans some 230,000 distinct CDR3 sequences, 15% to 20% being singletons. The receptor comes from a female donor with Graves disease. This chain joins TRBV7-9 and TRBJ2-7; 7 nucleotides align to TRBD1. Source: peripheral blood mononuclear cells (PBMCs), taken at new diagnosis, from a patient treated with antithyroid drugs. CDR3 region: CASSPGTADYEQYF. DNA for the CDR3: TGTGCCAGCAGTCCCGGGACAGCTGACTACGAGCAGTACTTC.